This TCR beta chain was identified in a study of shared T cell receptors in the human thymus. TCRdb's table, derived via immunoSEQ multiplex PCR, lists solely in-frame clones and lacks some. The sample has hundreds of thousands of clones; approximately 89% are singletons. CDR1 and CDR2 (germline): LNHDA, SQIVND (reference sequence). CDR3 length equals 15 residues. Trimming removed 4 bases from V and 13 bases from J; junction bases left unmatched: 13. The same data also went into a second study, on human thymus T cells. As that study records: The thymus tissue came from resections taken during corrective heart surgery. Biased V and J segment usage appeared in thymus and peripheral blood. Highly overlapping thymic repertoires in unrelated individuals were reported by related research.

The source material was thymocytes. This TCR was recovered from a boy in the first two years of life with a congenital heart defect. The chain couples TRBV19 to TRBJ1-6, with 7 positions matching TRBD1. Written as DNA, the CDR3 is TGTGCCAGTAGTAATGCTTTAGGACAGGCTGTTCCCCTCCACTTT. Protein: CASSNALGQAVPLHF.